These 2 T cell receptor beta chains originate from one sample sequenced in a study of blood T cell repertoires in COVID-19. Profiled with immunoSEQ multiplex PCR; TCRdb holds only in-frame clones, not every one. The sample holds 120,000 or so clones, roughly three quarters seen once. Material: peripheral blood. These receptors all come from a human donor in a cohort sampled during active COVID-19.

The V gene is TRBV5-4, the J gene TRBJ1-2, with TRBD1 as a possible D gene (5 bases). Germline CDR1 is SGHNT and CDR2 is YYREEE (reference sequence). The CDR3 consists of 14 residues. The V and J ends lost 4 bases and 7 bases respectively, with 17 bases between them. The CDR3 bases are TGTGCCAGCAGCACGGGACTCGGGGCGAGTGGCTACACCTTC. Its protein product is CASSTGLGASGYTF.

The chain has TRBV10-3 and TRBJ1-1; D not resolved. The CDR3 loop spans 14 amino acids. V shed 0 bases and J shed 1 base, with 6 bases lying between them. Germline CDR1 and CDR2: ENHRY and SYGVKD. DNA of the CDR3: TGTGCCATCAGTGAGTCGGCCGCGAACACTGAAGCTTTCTTT. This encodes CAISESAANTEAFF.